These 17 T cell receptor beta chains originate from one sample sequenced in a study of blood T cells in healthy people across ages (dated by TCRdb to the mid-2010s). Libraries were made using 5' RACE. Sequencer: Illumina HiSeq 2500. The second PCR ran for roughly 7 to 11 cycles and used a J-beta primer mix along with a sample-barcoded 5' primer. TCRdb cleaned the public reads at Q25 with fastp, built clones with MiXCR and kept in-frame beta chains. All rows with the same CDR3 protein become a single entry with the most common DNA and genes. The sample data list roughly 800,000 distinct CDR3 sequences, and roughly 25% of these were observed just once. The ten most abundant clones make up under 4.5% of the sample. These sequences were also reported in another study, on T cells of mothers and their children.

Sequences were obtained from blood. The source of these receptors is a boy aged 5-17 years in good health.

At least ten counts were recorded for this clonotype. CDR3 bases: TGTGCCAGCAGCTTCACCTCTATCTACGAGCAGTACTTC. This gives the protein CASSFTSIYEQYF. V and J are TRBV5-6 and TRBJ2-7, with D hard to call. The CDR3 length is 13 residues. Germline CDR1 reads SGHDT; CDR2 reads YYEEEE. The V gene lost 2 bases and the J gene lost 3 bases, with 9 bases spanning the gap.

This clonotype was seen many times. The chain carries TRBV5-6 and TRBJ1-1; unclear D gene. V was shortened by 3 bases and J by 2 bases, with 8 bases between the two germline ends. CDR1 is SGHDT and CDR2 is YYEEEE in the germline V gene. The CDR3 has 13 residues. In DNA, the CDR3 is TGTGCCAGCAGCTCCGACGGCAACACTGAAGCTTTCTTT. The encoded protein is CASSSDGNTEAFF.

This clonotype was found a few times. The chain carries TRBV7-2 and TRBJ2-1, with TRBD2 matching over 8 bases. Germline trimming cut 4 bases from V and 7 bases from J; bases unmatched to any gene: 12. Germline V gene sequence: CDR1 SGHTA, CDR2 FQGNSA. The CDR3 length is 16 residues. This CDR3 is CASSSPQREPGNEQFF. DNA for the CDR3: TGTGCCAGCAGCTCGCCTCAGCGGGAGCCAGGGAATGAGCAGTTCTTC.

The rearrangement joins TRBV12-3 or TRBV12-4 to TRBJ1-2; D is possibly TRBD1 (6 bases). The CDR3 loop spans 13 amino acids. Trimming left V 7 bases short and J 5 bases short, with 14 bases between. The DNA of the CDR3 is TGTGCCAGCAAAATCAGGGGAAGTTATGGCTACACCTTC. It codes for CASKIRGSYGYTF.

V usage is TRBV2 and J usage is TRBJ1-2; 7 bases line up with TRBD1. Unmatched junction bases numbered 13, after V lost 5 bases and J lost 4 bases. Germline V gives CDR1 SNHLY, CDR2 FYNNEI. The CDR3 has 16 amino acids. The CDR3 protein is CASSIGTDSDIYGYTF. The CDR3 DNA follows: TGTGCCAGCAGTATTGGGACAGACTCCGATATCTATGGCTACACCTTC.

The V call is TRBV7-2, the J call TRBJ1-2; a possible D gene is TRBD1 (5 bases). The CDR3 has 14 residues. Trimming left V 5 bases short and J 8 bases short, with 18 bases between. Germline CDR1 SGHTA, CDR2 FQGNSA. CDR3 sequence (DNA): TGTGCCAGCAGCCCTCCCCGGCAGGGAAGCGGCTACACCTTC. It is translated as CASSPPRQGSGYTF.

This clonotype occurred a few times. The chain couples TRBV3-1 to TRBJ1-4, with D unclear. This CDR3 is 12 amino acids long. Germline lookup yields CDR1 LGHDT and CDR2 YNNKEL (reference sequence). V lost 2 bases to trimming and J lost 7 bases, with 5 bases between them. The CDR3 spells CASSQKGEKLFF. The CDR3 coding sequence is TGTGCCAGCAGCCAAAAAGGTGAAAAACTGTTTTTT.

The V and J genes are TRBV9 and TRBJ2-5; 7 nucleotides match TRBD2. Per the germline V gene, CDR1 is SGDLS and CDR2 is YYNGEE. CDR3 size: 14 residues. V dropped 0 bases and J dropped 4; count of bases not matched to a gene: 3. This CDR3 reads CASSVGGSVETQYF. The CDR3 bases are TGTGCCAGCAGCGTAGGCGGGAGCGTAGAGACCCAGTACTTC.

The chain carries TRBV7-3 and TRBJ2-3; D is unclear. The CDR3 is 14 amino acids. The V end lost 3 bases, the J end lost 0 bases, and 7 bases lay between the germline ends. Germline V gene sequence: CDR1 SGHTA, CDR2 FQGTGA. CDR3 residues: CASSFGTSTDTQYF. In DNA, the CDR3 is TGTGCCAGCAGCTTTGGCACGAGCACAGATACGCAGTATTTT.

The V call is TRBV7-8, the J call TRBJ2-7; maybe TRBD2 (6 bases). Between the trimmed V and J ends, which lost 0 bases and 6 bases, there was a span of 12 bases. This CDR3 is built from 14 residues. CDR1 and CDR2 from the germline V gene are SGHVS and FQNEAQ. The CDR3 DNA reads TGTGCCAGCAGCTTAGCGTGGGGGGAAACCGAGCAGTACTTC. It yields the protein CASSLAWGETEQYF.

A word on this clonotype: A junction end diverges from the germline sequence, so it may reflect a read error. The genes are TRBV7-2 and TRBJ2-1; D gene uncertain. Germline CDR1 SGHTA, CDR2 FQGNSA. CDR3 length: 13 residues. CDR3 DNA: TGTGCCAGCAGCCCAAGACGGGTGGATTCACTGTACTTC. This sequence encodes CASSPRRVDSLYF.

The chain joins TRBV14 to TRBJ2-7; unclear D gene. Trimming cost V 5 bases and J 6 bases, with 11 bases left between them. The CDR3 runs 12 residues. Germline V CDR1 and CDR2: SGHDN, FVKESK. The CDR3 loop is CASSTSVAEQYF. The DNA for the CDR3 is TGTGCCAGCAGCACCTCTGTCGCCGAGCAGTACTTC. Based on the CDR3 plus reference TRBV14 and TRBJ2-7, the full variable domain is EAGVTQFPSHSVIEKGQTVTLRCDPISGHDNLYWYRRVMGKEIKFLLHFVKESKQDESGMPNNRFLAERTGGTYSTLKVQPAELEDSGVYFCASSTSVAEQYFGPGTRLTVT.

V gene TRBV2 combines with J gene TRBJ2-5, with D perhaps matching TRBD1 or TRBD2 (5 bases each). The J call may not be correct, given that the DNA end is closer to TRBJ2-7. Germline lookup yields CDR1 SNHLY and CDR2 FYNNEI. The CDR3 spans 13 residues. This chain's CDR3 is CASRSSGTDEQYF. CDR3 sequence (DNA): TGTGCCAGCAGATCTTCCGGGACGGACGAGCAGTACTTC.

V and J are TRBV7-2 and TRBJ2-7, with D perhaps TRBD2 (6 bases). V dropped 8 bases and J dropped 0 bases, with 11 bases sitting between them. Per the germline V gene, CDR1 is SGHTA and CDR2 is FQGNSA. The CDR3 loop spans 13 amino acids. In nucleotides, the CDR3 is TGTGCCAGCGCAGCGGGCTTCTCCTACGAGCAGTACTTC. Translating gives CASAAGFSYEQYF.

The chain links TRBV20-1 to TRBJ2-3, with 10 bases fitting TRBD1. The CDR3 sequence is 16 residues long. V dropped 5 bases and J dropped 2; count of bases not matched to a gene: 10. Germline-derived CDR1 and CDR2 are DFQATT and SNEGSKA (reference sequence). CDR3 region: CSAGRLTGGHTDTQYF. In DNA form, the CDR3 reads TGCAGTGCTGGGAGACTGACAGGGGGCCACACAGATACGCAGTATTTT.

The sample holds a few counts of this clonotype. The CDR3 DNA follows: TGTGCCAGCAGTGCCGGAGAAAAACTGTTTTTT. The encoded protein is CASSAGEKLFF. The chain is built from TRBV28 and TRBJ1-4; D unresolved. The length of the CDR3 is 11 residues. The V and J ends lost 5 bases and 8 bases respectively, with 6 bases between them. Germline V CDR1 and CDR2: MDHEN, SYDVKM.

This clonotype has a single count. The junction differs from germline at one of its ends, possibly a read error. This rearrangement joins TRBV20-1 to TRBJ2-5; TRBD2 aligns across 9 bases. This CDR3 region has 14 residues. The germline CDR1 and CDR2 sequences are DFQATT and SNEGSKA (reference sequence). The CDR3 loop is CSARTDLAGEAQYF. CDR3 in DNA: TGCAGTGCTAGAACGGACTTAGCGGGAGAGGCCCAGTACTTC.